Only a few counts were recorded for the clone carrying this TCR beta chain. The sample comes from a study of CD8+ T cells in alopecia areata. Study details: Each of the treated patients was given oral tofacitinib, 5 to 10 mg twice daily, for moderate-to-severe alopecia areata.

Germline-derived CDR1 and CDR2 are GTSNPN and SVGIG (reference sequence). The CDR3 spans 13 residues. The V gene lost 3 bases and the J gene lost 2 bases, with 10 bases spanning the gap. RNA was extracted and reverse transcribed into cDNA as the sequencing template. Assay used: immunoSEQ multiplex PCR; TCRdb lists only in-frame clones, some missing. The sample records 150,000 to 160,000 clones, around 55% being singletons. This sequence joins TRBV30 and TRBJ1-2; D is unclear. This receptor was obtained from a human donor with alopecia areata. This material consisted of CD8+ T cells sorted from blood, taken at week 0. CDR3 DNA: TGTGCCTGGAGGAGCGCAGAAAACTATGGCTACACCTTC. Amino acids: CAWRSAENYGYTF.